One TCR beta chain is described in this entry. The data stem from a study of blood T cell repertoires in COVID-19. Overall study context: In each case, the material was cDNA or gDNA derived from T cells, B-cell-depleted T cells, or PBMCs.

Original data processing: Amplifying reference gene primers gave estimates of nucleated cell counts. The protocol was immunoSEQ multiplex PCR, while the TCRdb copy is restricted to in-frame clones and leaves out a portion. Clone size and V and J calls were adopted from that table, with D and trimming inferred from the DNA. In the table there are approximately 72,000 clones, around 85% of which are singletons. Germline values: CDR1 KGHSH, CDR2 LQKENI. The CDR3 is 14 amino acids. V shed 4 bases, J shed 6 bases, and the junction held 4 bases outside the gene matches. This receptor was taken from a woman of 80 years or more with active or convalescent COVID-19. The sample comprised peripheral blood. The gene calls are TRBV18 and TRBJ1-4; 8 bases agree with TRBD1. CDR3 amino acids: CASSHSGGDEKLFF. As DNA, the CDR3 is TGTGCCAGCTCACACTCAGGGGGCGATGAAAAACTGTTTTTT.